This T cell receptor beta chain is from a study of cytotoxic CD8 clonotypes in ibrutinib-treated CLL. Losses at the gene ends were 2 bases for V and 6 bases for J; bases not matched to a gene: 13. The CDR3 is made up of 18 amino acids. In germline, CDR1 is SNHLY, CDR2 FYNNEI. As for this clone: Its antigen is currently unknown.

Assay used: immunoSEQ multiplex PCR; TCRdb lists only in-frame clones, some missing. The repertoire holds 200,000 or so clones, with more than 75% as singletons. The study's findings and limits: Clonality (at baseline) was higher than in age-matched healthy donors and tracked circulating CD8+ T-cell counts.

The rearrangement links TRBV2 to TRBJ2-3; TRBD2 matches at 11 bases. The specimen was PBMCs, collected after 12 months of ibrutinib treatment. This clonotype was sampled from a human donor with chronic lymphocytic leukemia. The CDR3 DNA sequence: TGTGCCAGCAGTGAATCCGCTGTAACTAGCGGGAGATTCGATACGCAGTATTTT. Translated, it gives CASSESAVTSGRFDTQYF.